This T cell receptor beta chain derives from a study of type 1 and type 2 diabetes patients (dated by TCRdb to 2015 to 2016). Describing the broader study: Recruited in China, the cohort was made up of fewer than 10 type 1 diabetes patients, a few type 2 diabetes patients and about six nondiabetic controls. Comparing roughly 22-cycle and roughly 27-cycle amplification showed similar V gene usage, suggesting similar primer efficiencies and random PCR bias. Across the study, CD4+ and CD8+ T cells were positively selected from PBMCs by means of CD4 or CD8 MicroBeads on MACS columns. Altogether, 15 million to 20 million paired-end reads were produced across the whole study. The study used high-throughput sequencing to profile TCRbeta repertoires and compare individuals with type 1 diabetes, type 2 diabetes and no diabetes. Type 2 diabetes patients served as a disease comparison group for the type 1 diabetes patients. Sequencing of the TCRbeta libraries was paired-end and was performed on Illumina HiSeq 2000 or MiSeq instruments.

Counted from cysteine to phenylalanine, this CDR3 has 15 amino acids. The sequence is cut down to CDR3 DNA, 45 bases in frame from base 1. Via the germline V gene, CDR1 is SGHTA and CDR2 FQGTGA. Here is what the overall study found, with its caveats: Age and gender were not matched between study groups, possibly biasing interpretation. Because only a limited number of T2D and control samples were sequenced, some T1D-only HECs might also be present in more T2D or control samples. Type 2 diabetes patients had few highly-expanded CD4+ clones, median one, accounting for a median approximately 4% of reads. Highly correlated V and J gene usage patterns were observed for type 2 diabetes and control samples, with an average of approximately 0.97 between samples. In both CD4+ and CD8+ T cells, type 2 diabetes repertoires were highly diverse, with diversity significantly greater than that of type 1 diabetes repertoires.

Sequencing relied on an Illumina MiSeq. TCRbeta CDR3 amplification used genomic DNA from the sorted T cell subsets as template. The TCRbeta CDR3 region was amplified by multiplex PCR with 30 forward and 13 reverse primers. AMPure XP beads were used to purify the PCR products, after which a second approximately 26-cycle PCR added indices and adaptors. Before sequencing, the QIAquick Gel Extraction Kit was used to gel-purify the libraries. Per the source publication's procedure: FLASH was used to merge paired-end reads, and IgBLAST was used to align the merged reads to IMGT V, D and J germline references. After reads whose alignment identity to germline references fell below 70% were discarded, 9 million to 12 million reads remained study-wide. CDR3 boundaries, reading frame and productivity were assigned according to IMGT definitions. Clones at or above 1% of reads were defined as highly-expanded clones, and diversity was measured by normalized Shannon entropy. Unpaired two-tailed t-tests were used to test group differences in Shannon entropy. TCRdb redid the processing of the public reads, applying fastp at Q25 and MiXCR, and retained in-frame beta chains. Each entry merges the rows of one CDR3 protein and shows their most common DNA and genes. These V and J calls derive from TCRdb rather than the authors' analysis. The sample table records more than 250,000 distinct CDR3 sequences; approximately 45% of these occur just once. The top ten hold about 13% of the sample.

As to this clonotype: The antigen it recognizes is unknown. Sequence at one end of the junction differs from germline and may be a read error.

All diabetic patients met standard classification criteria for type 1 or type 2 diabetes, with glucose and C-peptide assessed by WHO-recommended methods. Donors were excluded if they had other autoimmune diseases or infections within the previous four weeks. From each participant, about 10 milliliters of peripheral blood were collected. PBMCs were isolated with LymphoPrep density separation. Sequencing used peripheral blood mononuclear cells (PBMCs). The TCR originated in a man aged 18 to 30 with type 2 diabetes. The chain is made from TRBV7-3 and TRBJ1-1; TRBD1 might be the D gene, on 5 matching bases. The bases are TGCGCCAGCAGCCACCCGGGGCGGAGCAGCACTGAAGCTTTTTTT. This encodes CASSHPGRSSTEAFF.